These 4 T cell receptor beta chains originate from one sample sequenced in a study of Graves' ophthalmopathy and Graves' hyperthyroidism. The study amplified TCR beta CDR3 regions using RNA transcripts. After a first-round RT-PCR with HTBI primers, a second-round multiplex PCR was run. TCRdb fed the multiplex PCR reads into MiXCR, producing one record per CDR3 protein. This table holds hundreds of thousands of distinct CDR3 sequences, about 24% found once. The sample was peripheral blood. These receptors were taken from a woman aged 18-29 years with stable Graves' hyperthyroidism. Some clones in this sample may be carry-over from other donors' samples.

This clonotype was detected many times. The chain combines TRBV7-2 with TRBJ2-5; 9 bases are a match to TRBD2. CDR3 length: 15 residues. Germline assignment: CDR1 SGHTA and CDR2 FQGNSA. V was pared by 6 bases and J by 5 bases, with 10 bases of the junction left unmatched. This chain's CDR3 is CASRTSGFGGETQYF. In nucleotides, the CDR3 is TGTGCCAGCAGAACTAGCGGGTTTGGAGGGGAGACCCAGTACTTC.

The chain joins TRBV18 to TRBJ2-5; D possibly corresponds to TRBD2 (6 bases). From germline, CDR1 is KGHSH and CDR2 LQKENI. Trimming took off 1 base at V and 3 bases at J, with 12 bases between the two ends. This CDR3 comprises 15 residues. The CDR3 nucleotides read TGTGCCAGCTCACCACGGGAGGAGGGAGAAGAGACCCAGTACTTC. Its protein is CASSPREEGEETQYF.

This clonotype was recorded at least ten times. The genes are TRBV9 and TRBJ1-2, with D maybe TRBD1 (5 bases). The CDR3 runs to 15 residues. The germline CDR1 and CDR2 sequences are SGDLS and YYNGEE. Between the trimmed V and J ends, which lost 4 bases and 4 bases, there was a span of 17 bases. CDR3: CASSPHLSGAYGYTF. CDR3 nucleotides: TGTGCCAGCAGCCCTCACTTATCCGGGGCCTATGGCTACACCTTC.

This clonotype was seen at least ten times. The CDR3 DNA follows: TGTGCCAGCAGTCAAGGGACTAGCGGGACCGGGGAGCTGTTTTTT. This sequence encodes CASSQGTSGTGELFF. The chain employs TRBV6-2 or TRBV6-3 and TRBJ2-2; 12 nucleotides line up with TRBD2. There are 15 residues in the CDR3. CDR1 and CDR2 (germline): MNHEY, SVGEGT. J was trimmed by 5 bases and V by 5 bases; bases with no gene match: 3.